This TCR beta chain was profiled in a study of cytomegalovirus exposure and HLA in healthy donors. Findings and limits, study-wide: Presence/absence analyses supposed approximately even sequencing depth among donors. Of the V segments, some could not be distinguished, including TRBV6-2 and TRBV6-3, and were excluded.

Vbeta (60) and Jbeta (13) primers were used in the PCR. Using immunoSEQ multiplex PCR, the repertoire was profiled, and TCRdb retains in-frame clones only, with some absent. This table holds 150,000 to 200,000 clones, around nine tenths found once. With respect to this clone: Its antigen remains unknown.

Germline V CDR1 and CDR2: SEHNR, FQNEAQ (reference sequence). With V trimmed by 4 bases and J by 4 bases, 7 bases remained unmatched. The CDR3 is 15 amino acids. V and J are TRBV7-9 and TRBJ2-5; TRBD2 agrees at 9 bases. Sequenced: PBMCs. This clonotype was sampled from a woman aged 18-30 years in good health and CMV-seronegative. CDR3 sequence reads: CASSSLAGDRETQYF. CDR3 DNA: TGTGCCAGCAGCTCATTAGCGGGAGACCGAGAGACCCAGTACTTC.